This passage covers 18 T cell receptor beta chains from one sample sequenced in a study of cytomegalovirus exposure and HLA in healthy donors. TCRdb's table, derived via immunoSEQ multiplex PCR, lists solely in-frame clones and lacks some. This sample has 56,000 or so clones, with 93% found just once. The sample was PBMCs. The receptors come from a young woman in good health and CMV-seropositive.

This sequence joins TRBV7-2 and TRBJ1-6; D possibly corresponds to TRBD1 (6 bases). V shed 5 bases and J shed 2 bases, with 16 bases lying between them. The CDR3 length is 17 residues. CDR1 SGHTA and CDR2 FQGNSA come from the germline V gene. The CDR3 here is CASSTEVGGPYNSPLHF. DNA for the CDR3: TGTGCCAGCAGCACAGAGGTGGGGGGGCCCTATAATTCACCCCTCCACTTT.

The genes are TRBV7-2 and TRBJ2-3, with a weak D call TRBD1 (5 bases). The ends were cut back, 5 bases at V and 6 bases at J, with 15 bases in the middle. The length of the CDR3 is 14 residues. Germline CDR1 SGHTA, CDR2 FQGNSA. CDR3 region: CASSPRQSSDTQYF. For the CDR3, the DNA is TGTGCCAGCAGCCCCCGACAGTCCTCGGATACGCAGTATTTT. The complete variable domain, with remaining parts taken from reference TRBV7-2 and TRBJ2-3, reads GAGVSQSPSNKVTEKGKDVELRCDPISGHTALYWYRQSLGQGLEFLIYFQGNSAPDKSGLPSDRFSAERTGGSVSTLTIQRTQQEDSAVYLCASSPRQSSDTQYFGPGTRLTVL.

V usage is TRBV18 and J usage is TRBJ2-5; D is unresolved. CDR3 length: 12 residues. Between the trimmed V and J ends, which lost 3 bases and 5 bases, there was a span of 7 bases. CDR1 and CDR2 from the germline V gene are KGHSH and LQKENI. The CDR3 reads CASSPMQETQYF. The CDR3 region has the DNA TGTGCCAGCTCACCGATGCAGGAGACCCAGTACTTC.

The rearrangement links TRBV2 to TRBJ2-3; a possible D gene is TRBD1 (6 bases). Germline lookup yields CDR1 SNHLY and CDR2 FYNNEI. CDR3 length: 13 residues. Trimming pared 8 bases from V and 6 bases from J, leaving 15 bases between. The CDR3 nucleotides read TGTGCCAGCCAGGACAGCGAGGCCGATACGCAGTATTTT. Translation: CASQDSEADTQYF.

The V call is TRBV27, the J call TRBJ2-2; a possible D gene is TRBD1 (5 bases). CDR1 is MNHEY and CDR2 is SMNVEV in the germline V gene (reference sequence). The CDR3 covers 15 residues. Deletions cut 5 bases from V and 4 bases from J, with 14 bases between. In nucleotides, the CDR3 is TGTGCCAGCAGTAACTACCAGGGCGCCACCGGGGAGCTGTTTTTT. It codes for CASSNYQGATGELFF.

This chain links TRBV27 with TRBJ2-7; maybe TRBD2 (5 bases). This CDR3 has 14 amino acids. The V end was cut by 5 bases, the J end by 0 bases, with 11 bases between. Germline V gives CDR1 MNHEY, CDR2 SMNVEV (reference sequence). As DNA, the CDR3 is TGTGCCAGCAGTCTACACCGGGGCTCCTACGAGCAGTACTTC. Translating it yields CASSLHRGSYEQYF.

Comment on this clone: At the DNA level, this CDR3 is encoded by other sequences in the same sample as well. The rearrangement links TRBV18 to TRBJ2-3; no firm D call. The CDR3 covers 13 residues. V shed 3 bases and J shed 0 bases, with 4 bases lying between them. Germline V gene data show CDR1 as KGHSH and CDR2 as LQKENI. The chain's CDR3 is CASSPPSTDTQYF. CDR3 DNA sequence: TGTGCCAGCTCACCTCCTAGCACAGATACGCAGTATTTT.

The chain carries TRBV27 and TRBJ2-5, with 7 positions matching TRBD2. This CDR3 region has 17 residues. V dropped 6 bases and J dropped 5; count of bases not matched to a gene: 18. Germline CDR1 MNHEY, CDR2 SMNVEV (reference sequence). CDR3 bases: TGTGCCAGCAGGGGAGGGGATATAGGCCATGCTGGGGAGACCCAGTACTTC. It specifies CASRGGDIGHAGETQYF.

The rearrangement uses TRBV14 and TRBJ1-5; weak D call: TRBD1 (5 bases). From germline, CDR1 is SGHDN and CDR2 FVKESK. V was shortened by 1 base and J by 3 bases, with 16 bases between the two germline ends. The CDR3 totals 17 residues. Written as DNA, the CDR3 is TGTGCCAGCAGCCAAGGTTTCGGCAGGGCGGTCAATCAGCCCCAGCATTTT. Translation: CASSQGFGRAVNQPQHF.

The gene calls are TRBV4-3 and TRBJ2-1; D is undetermined. Trimming stripped 0 bases from V and 3 bases from J, with 9 bases between. Germline values: CDR1 LGHNA, CDR2 YSLEER. The CDR3 is 15 residues long. CDR3 protein: CASSQDPNSYNEQFF. Here the CDR3 DNA reads TGCGCCAGCAGCCAAGATCCCAACAGCTACAATGAGCAGTTCTTC.

The J gene is TRBJ1-1, the V gene TRBV29-1; no firm D call. Trimming left V 3 bases short and J 2 bases short, with 13 bases between. The germline V gene encodes CDR1 SQVTM and CDR2 ANQGSEA. The CDR3 runs to 14 residues. CDR3 sequence reads: CSVERPEVNTEAFF. CDR3 DNA: TGCAGCGTTGAGCGGCCGGAGGTCAACACTGAAGCTTTCTTT.

V gene TRBV27 combines with J gene TRBJ1-6; TRBD1 matches 7 bases. This CDR3 is 14 amino acids long. CDR1 and CDR2 from the germline V gene are MNHEY and SMNVEV (reference sequence). V was pared by 7 bases and J by 10 bases, with 10 bases of the junction left unmatched. The CDR3 sequence: CASKIRQGRSPLHF. In DNA, the CDR3 is TGTGCCAGCAAGATAAGACAGGGAAGATCACCCCTCCACTTT.

The rearrangement links TRBV14 to TRBJ1-1; 10 positions agree with TRBD1. This CDR3 spans 17 amino acids. The V segment lost 3 bases and the J segment 4 bases; nucleotides outside the gene matches: 11. The germline V gene has CDR1 SGHDN and CDR2 FVKESK. The CDR3, as DNA: TGTGCCAGCAGCCAGGATTGGGGACAGGGGAGCTCCACTGAAGCTTTCTTT. It translates to CASSQDWGQGSSTEAFF. Complete variable domain (other parts from reference TRBV14 and TRBJ1-1): EAGVTQFPSHSVIEKGQTVTLRCDPISGHDNLYWYRRVMGKEIKFLLHFVKESKQDESGMPNNRFLAERTGGTYSTLKVQPAELEDSGVYFCASSQDWGQGSSTEAFFGQGTRLTVV.

The rearrangement joins TRBV19 to TRBJ1-2, with TRBD1 matching 8 bases. With V trimmed by 5 bases and J by 4 bases, 6 bases remained unmatched. The CDR3 is 14 amino acids. The germline V gene encodes CDR1 LNHDA and CDR2 SQIVND (reference sequence). The CDR3 sequence is CASSVDRDSYGYTF. CDR3 DNA: TGTGCCAGTAGTGTGGACAGGGACAGCTATGGCTACACCTTC.

This clone was picked up one time. This rearrangement joins TRBV12-5 to TRBJ2-3; unclear D gene. The CDR3 has 13 residues. CDR1 is LGHNT and CDR2 is FRNRAP in the germline V gene. V gave up 3 bases and J gave up 6 bases, with 10 bases separating them. CDR3 sequence: CASGLTVVDTQYF. As DNA, the CDR3 is TGTGCTAGTGGTTTAACAGTGGTTGATACGCAGTATTTT.

This chain joins TRBV19 and TRBJ1-5; 7 bases fit TRBD1. Germline-derived CDR1 and CDR2 are LNHDA and SQIVND (reference sequence). V shed 10 bases and J 7 bases; nucleotides not matched to a gene: 7. The CDR3 consists of 12 residues. Here the CDR3 reads CATHRGGQPQHF. CDR3 nucleotides: TGTGCCACCCACAGGGGCGGACAGCCCCAGCATTTT. The complete variable domain, with remaining parts taken from reference TRBV19 and TRBJ1-5, reads DGGITQSPKYLFRKEGQNVTLSCEQNLNHDAMYWYRQDPGQGLRLIYYSQIVNDFQKGDIAEGYSVSREKKESFPLTVTSAQKNPTAFYLCATHRGGQPQHFGDGTRLSIL.

The gene calls are TRBV6-5 and TRBJ2-7, with 11 bases lining up with TRBD1. V shed 6 bases, J shed 7 bases, and the junction held 11 bases outside the gene matches. This CDR3 spans 15 amino acids. Germline values: CDR1 MNHEY, CDR2 SVGAGI. The CDR3 is CASSSDRGRRNEQYF. The CDR3, as DNA: TGTGCCAGCAGCTCGGACAGGGGGCGAAGAAATGAGCAGTACTTC.

The chain joins TRBV9 to TRBJ2-7; the match to TRBD2 covers 12 bases. The length of the CDR3 is 15 residues. Germline-derived CDR1 and CDR2 are SGDLS and YYNGEE. V dropped 4 bases and J dropped 2; count of bases not matched to a gene: 4. Here the CDR3 reads CASSPRTSGTYEQYF. The CDR3 nucleotides are TGTGCCAGCAGCCCCCGGACTAGCGGGACCTACGAGCAGTACTTC. The whole variable domain, filled in from reference TRBV9 and TRBJ2-7, reads DSGVTQTPKHLITATGQRVTLRCSPRSGDLSVYWYQQSLDQGLQFLIQYYNGEERAKGNILERFSAQQFPDLHSELNLSSLELGDSALYFCASSPRTSGTYEQYFGPGTRLTVT.